The sample holds a few counts of the clone carrying this T cell receptor (beta chain). The CDR3 is made up of 15 amino acids. Looked up from germline, CDR1 is SGHAT and CDR2 is FQNNGV. V gave up 6 bases and J gave up 6 bases, with 18 bases separating them. Here immunoSEQ multiplex PCR was the method, and the copy in TCRdb shows in-frame clones only, minus some. The sample lists 450,000 or so clones; roughly three quarters were seen once. This specimen comes from a study of shared clonotypes between healthy human individuals. The clonotype originates from a woman in her 40s in good health. Some clones in this sample may be carry-over from other donors' samples. Source material: PBMCs. The rearrangement uses TRBV11-2 and TRBJ2-1, with a tentative D call TRBD2 (7 bases). CDR3 in DNA: TGTGCCAGCAGTTCTAGCGGACAGTGGGGCAATGAGCAGTTCTTC. It yields the protein CASSSSGQWGNEQFF.